This T cell receptor beta chain was recorded in a study of cytomegalovirus exposure and HLA in healthy donors. The overall study: An analysis done earlier identified 120 million or so unique TCR beta sequences from around 180 million T cells. Points from the study as a whole: Later analysis placed DRB1 highest and HLA-C lowest in TCR association rates, which differed by HLA locus.

Concerning this clone itself: Its specificity is not known.

V lost 5 bases and J lost 0, with 17 bases in between. Germline-derived CDR1 and CDR2 are PRHDT and FYEKMQ (reference sequence). The CDR3 spans 16 residues. This PCR relied on a set of 60 Vbeta primers and 13 Jbeta primers. The method was immunoSEQ multiplex PCR; TCRdb's version includes in-frame clones alone and lacks a portion of them. Of about 130,000 clones in the sample, 80% were seen once. The sample consisted of PBMCs. The V call is TRBV13, the J call TRBJ2-7; weak D call: TRBD1 (6 bases). The sequence was collected from a man aged 30 to 45 in good health and CMV-seropositive. The CDR3 DNA follows: TGTGCCAGCAGCCCACCTCCGGGACATCTCTCCTACGAGCAGTACTTC. Translating gives CASSPPPGHLSYEQYF.